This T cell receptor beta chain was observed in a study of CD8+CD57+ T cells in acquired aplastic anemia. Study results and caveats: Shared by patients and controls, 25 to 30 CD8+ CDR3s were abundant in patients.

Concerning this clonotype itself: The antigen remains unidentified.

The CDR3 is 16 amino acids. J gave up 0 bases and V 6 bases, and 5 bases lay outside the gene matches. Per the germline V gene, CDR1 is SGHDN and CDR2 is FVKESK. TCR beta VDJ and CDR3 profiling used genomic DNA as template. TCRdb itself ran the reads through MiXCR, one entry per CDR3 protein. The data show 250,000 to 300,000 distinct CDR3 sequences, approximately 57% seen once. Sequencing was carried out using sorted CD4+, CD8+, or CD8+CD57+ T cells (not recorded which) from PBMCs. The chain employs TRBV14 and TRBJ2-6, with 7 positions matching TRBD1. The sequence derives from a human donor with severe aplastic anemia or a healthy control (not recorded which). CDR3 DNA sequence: TGTGCCAGCAGTCAGGGGGTCGGCTCTGGGGCCAACGTCCTGACTTTC. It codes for CASSQGVGSGANVLTF.